This T cell receptor beta chain was identified during a study of shared clonotypes between healthy human individuals. Overall study: Three plates were used per donor for CD4 naive, three for CD4 memory, two for CD8 naive and one for CD8 memory.

Germline CDR1 SGHVS, CDR2 FQNEAQ. V lost 1 base to trimming and J lost 7 bases, with 19 bases between them. This CDR3 spans 17 amino acids. Naive CD8 cells, CD45RO-negative and positively selected for CCR7, excluded terminally differentiated effector memory CD45RA+ cells. The donor population consisted of healthy HIV-negative adults with no recent acute infections or vaccinations. Per the authors' pipeline: For the immunoSEQ data, sequences were junction-only without quality scores, so filtering differed. The data were produced by immunoSEQ multiplex PCR, yet TCRdb's version contains in-frame clones alone and is incomplete. That table gives V, J and clone size, and the DNA gave D and trimming. The table has roughly 2.1 million clones, 85% to 95% seen once.

The receptor comes from a young man in good health. Some clones in this sample may be carry-over from other donors' samples. V gene TRBV7-8 combines with J gene TRBJ1-4; D not certain. Source material: naive CD8+ T cells from PBMCs. The CDR3 bases are TGTGCCAGCAGCTTAGGACGCCGGCCGGCGCCTGGTGAAAAACTGTTTTTT. This translates into CASSLGRRPAPGEKLFF.